These 8 T cell receptor beta chains were sequenced from one sample in a study of shared clonotypes between healthy human individuals. The data were produced by immunoSEQ multiplex PCR, yet TCRdb's version contains in-frame clones alone and is incomplete. The data contain hundreds of thousands of clones, 74% of them singletons. Sequencing input: memory CD4+ T cells sorted from blood. Regarding subset: CD45RA-negative fraction. Source of these receptors: a woman aged 25 to 39 in good health.

This clone has only one observation. The chain links TRBV10-1 to TRBJ1-1; 8 bases are shared with TRBD1. The CDR3 runs 13 residues. The ends lost 5 bases at V and 5 bases at J; junction bases unmatched: 4. Germline CDR1 reads WNHNN; CDR2 reads SYGVQD (reference sequence). Here the CDR3 DNA reads TGCGCCAGCAGTCGAACAGGGGGAACTGAAGCTTTCTTT. Protein product: CASSRTGGTEAFF.

The rearrangement uses TRBV11-2 and TRBJ1-1; 9 bases align to TRBD1. The junction had 4 bases not matched to a gene; V was cut back by 5 bases and J by 0 bases. Germline lookup yields CDR1 SGHAT and CDR2 FQNNGV. The CDR3 runs 15 residues. The CDR3 is CASSPGTGMNTEAFF. As DNA, the CDR3 is TGTGCCAGCAGCCCCGGGACAGGGATGAACACTGAAGCTTTCTTT.

The chain couples TRBV4-1 to TRBJ1-6; TRBD1 matches at 7 bases. Germline values: CDR1 MGHRA, CDR2 YSYEKL. After removal of 3 bases from V and 5 bases from J, the junction contained 7 bases not matched to a gene. The CDR3 sequence is 16 residues long. CDR3 DNA: TGCGCCAGCAGCCATTCCAGGGGGACTAATAATTCACCCCTCCACTTT. Translation: CASSHSRGTNNSPLHF.

The rearrangement joins TRBV2 to TRBJ1-1, with a tentative D call TRBD1 (5 bases). Germline-derived CDR1 and CDR2 are SNHLY and FYNNEI. The CDR3 loop spans 14 amino acids. Trimming cost V 0 bases and J 3 bases, with 8 bases left between them. CDR3: CASSEAPTDTEAFF. The CDR3 DNA follows: TGTGCCAGCAGTGAAGCTCCGACAGACACTGAAGCTTTCTTT.

The V and J genes are TRBV5-1 and TRBJ1-1; a possible D gene is TRBD1 (5 bases). Trimming pared 4 bases from V and 5 bases from J, leaving 12 bases between. CDR3 length: 13 amino acids. Germline CDR1 is SGHRS and CDR2 is YFSETQ. CDR3 DNA sequence: TGCGCCAGCAGCACATACAGGACGACTGAAGCTTTCTTT. Translation: CASSTYRTTEAFF.

V usage is TRBV6-5 and J usage is TRBJ2-1, with 11 positions matching TRBD2. The CDR3 has 16 amino acids. V shed 2 bases, J shed 5 bases, and the junction held 5 bases outside the gene matches. Germline V gene data show CDR1 as MNHEY and CDR2 as SVGAGI. The DNA for the CDR3 is TGTGCCAGCAGTTACCGGGGACTAGCGGATAACAATGAGCAGTTCTTC. Translation gives CASSYRGLADNNEQFF.

With respect to this clone: In the same sample, other DNA sequences code for this CDR3. The V call is TRBV7-2, the J call TRBJ2-5; D gene ambiguous. With 0 bases removed from V and 1 base from J, the gap between germline ends came to 6 bases. This CDR3 region has 14 residues. Germline V gene lookup returns CDR1 SGHTA and CDR2 FQGNSA. For the CDR3, the DNA is TGTGCCAGCAGCTTAGCCCCCCCCCAAGAGACCCAGTACTTC. Translating gives CASSLAPPQETQYF.

About this clone itself: At one of its ends the junction is not consistent with the germline gene, which may arise from a read error. The CDR3 bases are TGCGCCAGCAGCCAAGATTTGACAACAGGGCGCCTTTTT. Protein sequence: CASSQDLTTGRLF. J is TRBJ2-3 and V is TRBV4-1; D is perhaps TRBD1 (6 bases). The germline CDR1 and CDR2 sequences are MGHRA and YSYEKL. The CDR3 extends over 13 amino acids.